This passage covers 20 T cell receptor beta chains from one sample sequenced in a study of T-cell memory formation after mild COVID-19. TCRdb re-called the 5' RACE reads with MiXCR, one entry per CDR3 protein. The sample has 340,000 or so distinct CDR3 sequences, over 10% seen once; the top ten hold roughly a fifth. Specimen: PBMCs or a T cell subset sorted from them (not recorded which). These receptors were collected from a man aged 18 to 30 who had mild COVID-19 (a few samples of this study predate the infection). Cell type and time point are not known.

There are a few counts of this clonotype. This chain joins TRBV20-1 and TRBJ1-4, with D unresolved. CDR3 size: 17 residues. Germline-derived CDR1 and CDR2 are DFQATT and SNEGSKA (reference sequence). With 5 bases removed from V and 0 bases from J, the gap between germline ends came to 19 bases. The CDR3, as DNA: TGCAGTGCTCGAGGCTCTACAAGCCAAGCAACTAATGAAAAACTGTTTTTT. Translating it yields CSARGSTSQATNEKLFF.

The chain has TRBV7-9 and TRBJ2-2; D tentatively fits TRBD1 or TRBD2 (6 bases each). Germline CDR1 is SEHNR and CDR2 is FQNEAQ (reference sequence). The CDR3 is made up of 15 amino acids. Trimming stripped 3 bases from V and 6 bases from J, with 14 bases between. The CDR3 nucleotides are TGTGCCAGCAGCTTCGGGGGCCGGAGGTCCGGGGAGCTGTTTTTT. Its translation: CASSFGGRRSGELFF.

This clonotype was seen a few times. The chain joins TRBV4-1 to TRBJ2-1; 7 bases line up with TRBD1. Trimming removed 3 bases from V and 3 bases from J; junction bases left unmatched: 8. The germline CDR1 and CDR2 sequences are MGHRA and YSYEKL. The CDR3 covers 16 residues. The CDR3 coding sequence is TGCGCCAGCAGCCAGGGGTGGACAGGTTTCTACAATGAGCAGTTCTTC. This codes for CASSQGWTGFYNEQFF.

This clonotype was observed many times. The gene calls are TRBV15 and TRBJ2-3, with D perhaps TRBD2 (6 bases). Trimming removed 1 base from V and 2 bases from J, with 10 bases in between. The germline gives CDR1 LNHNV, CDR2 YYDKDF (reference sequence). CDR3 length: 15 amino acids. This CDR3 is CATSRVSGNTDTQYF. The CDR3 DNA follows: TGTGCCACCAGCAGAGTTAGCGGTAACACAGATACGCAGTATTTT.

This clonotype was seen ten or more times. V usage is TRBV7-3 and J usage is TRBJ2-6; D ambiguous. The germline V gene has CDR1 SGHTA and CDR2 FQGTGA. The CDR3 totals 15 residues. Trimming took off 5 bases at V and 2 bases at J, with 10 bases between the two ends. The DNA for the CDR3 is TGTGCCAGCAGCCCCCTAAGGACTGGGGCCAACGTCCTGACTTTC. As protein: CASSPLRTGANVLTF.

This clonotype was seen only a few times. The chain has TRBV7-2 and TRBJ1-1, with 10 bases fitting TRBD1. In germline, CDR1 is SGHTA, CDR2 FQGNSA. Trimming at V came to 5 bases and at J to 4 bases, leaving 4 bases not matched to a gene. This CDR3 region has 14 residues. The CDR3 nucleotides are TGTGCCAGCAGCCTCTGGACAGGGGGCACTGAAGCTTTCTTT. Amino acid sequence: CASSLWTGGTEAFF.

This clonotype was seen repeatedly, ten times or more. The chain is built from TRBV7-8 and TRBJ2-1; D not certain. Germline values: CDR1 SGHVS, CDR2 FQNEAQ. V was clipped by 3 bases and J by 0 bases, with 9 bases between them. This CDR3 is 15 amino acids long. CDR3 in amino acids: CASSLGQASYNEQFF. The CDR3 DNA is TGTGCCAGCAGCTTGGGTCAGGCCTCCTACAATGAGCAGTTCTTC.

The rearrangement uses TRBV29-1 and TRBJ2-3; D is perhaps TRBD2 (5 bases). Trimming removed 2 bases from V and 5 bases from J, with 11 bases in between. This CDR3 is 13 amino acids long. Germline CDR1 and CDR2: SQVTM and ANQGSEA. CDR3 region: CSVEFRGGDTQYF. Here the CDR3 DNA reads TGCAGCGTTGAATTCAGAGGAGGAGATACGCAGTATTTT.

In this sample, this clonotype turned up many times. The V call is TRBV12-3 or TRBV12-4, the J call TRBJ2-1; TRBD1 or TRBD2 may be the D gene (5 bases each). The CDR3 extends over 15 amino acids. Trimming pared 8 bases from V and 8 bases from J, leaving 22 bases between. The CDR3, as DNA: TGTGCCAGCCGAATTGTGGGACGCCCGTTAGATGAGCAGTTCTTC. Amino acids: CASRIVGRPLDEQFF.

This clonotype was picked up a small number of times. V and J are TRBV20-1 and TRBJ1-1, with TRBD1 as a possible D gene (6 bases). The CDR3 length is 15 residues. Per germline, CDR1 DFQATT and CDR2 SNEGSKA (reference sequence). Trimming took 5 bases from V and 0 from J, leaving 16 bases between them. The CDR3 reads CSAPQPTGLNTEAFF. In DNA form, the CDR3 reads TGCAGTGCTCCCCAGCCGACAGGACTGAACACTGAAGCTTTCTTT.

This chain links TRBV5-5 with TRBJ2-7, with D possibly being TRBD2 (6 bases). The CDR3 consists of 12 residues. Germline CDR1 SGHKS, CDR2 YYEKEE (reference sequence). V was pared by 10 bases and J by 2 bases, with 13 bases between. CDR3 sequence (DNA): TGTGCCGGGGGGAGGCGAACCTACGAGCAGTACGTC. It encodes CAGGRRTYEQYV.

This clonotype was detected only a few times. The chain combines TRBV11-1 with TRBJ1-1; D ambiguous. Trimming cost V 4 bases and J 1 base, with 28 bases left between them. The CDR3 sequence is 20 residues long. Germline CDR1 reads SGHAT; CDR2 reads FQDESV (reference sequence). CDR3 residues: CASSSPRSRENGKWNTEAFF. In nucleotides, the CDR3 is TGTGCCAGCAGCTCCCCCCGGTCGAGGGAAAATGGGAAATGGAACACTGAAGCTTTCTTT.

The CDR3 region is CASSSSLGYGYTF. The CDR3 region has the DNA TGTGCCAGCAGTTCATCACTGGGGTATGGCTACACCTTC. V gene TRBV12-3 or TRBV12-4 combines with J gene TRBJ1-2; D is unresolved. V was clipped by 4 bases and J by 5 bases, with 11 bases between them. The CDR3 sequence is 13 residues long.

The chain carries TRBV3-1 and TRBJ1-2; D is undetermined. V lost 1 base to trimming and J lost 10 bases, with 13 bases between them. This CDR3 has 13 amino acids. CDR1 is LGHDT and CDR2 is YNNKEL in the germline V gene (reference sequence). CDR3 DNA: TGTGCCAGCAGCCAAGTGGAACGATTCGTCTACACCTTC. Translated, it gives CASSQVERFVYTF.

V usage is TRBV7-3 and J usage is TRBJ2-2; the D gene is possibly TRBD1 (6 bases). The CDR3 is made up of 14 amino acids. Trimming stripped 4 bases from V and 6 bases from J, with 12 bases between. CDR1 SGHTA and CDR2 FQGTGA come from the germline V gene. The CDR3 nucleotides read TGTGCCAGCAGCTCAACAGGGACCGCCGGGGAGCTGTTTTTT. Translating gives CASSSTGTAGELFF.

This clonotype was detected a few times. V gene TRBV7-9 combines with J gene TRBJ1-1, with D possibly matching TRBD1 (6 bases). The V gene's germline CDR1 is SEHNR and CDR2 FQNEAQ (reference sequence). Trimming stripped 6 bases from V and 6 bases from J, with 20 bases between. The CDR3 runs to 15 residues. Here the CDR3 reads CASSLEGGLHPEAFF. The CDR3 region has the DNA TGTGCCAGCAGTCTAGAGGGGGGATTGCATCCTGAAGCTTTCTTT.

This clonotype occurred a few times. The V and J genes are TRBV4-1 and TRBJ2-5; either TRBD1 or TRBD2 may supply D (5 bases each). Trimming shortened V by 1 base and J by 7 bases, and 19 bases separated the two germline ends. The CDR3 sequence is 16 residues long. Germline CDR1 reads MGHRA; CDR2 reads YSYEKL. The CDR3 coding sequence is TGCGCCAGCAGCCAAGTAATCGGGACGCAGCAGGGGACCCAGTACTTC. Amino acid sequence: CASSQVIGTQQGTQYF.

This clonotype has just a few counts. The rearrangement uses TRBV27 and TRBJ2-1; D possibly corresponds to TRBD1 (6 bases). With 6 bases removed from V and 8 bases from J, the gap between germline ends came to 20 bases. CDR3 length: 15 residues. Germline CDR1 is MNHEY and CDR2 is SMNVEV (reference sequence). CDR3: CASSSPQGRMDEQFF. The CDR3 nucleotides are TGTGCCAGCAGCTCCCCCCAGGGGCGCATGGATGAGCAGTTCTTC.

V is TRBV5-1 and J is TRBJ1-1; 8 nucleotides agree with TRBD1. Trimming took 4 bases from V and 2 from J; bases not matched to a gene: 10. Germline V CDR1 and CDR2: SGHRS, YFSETQ. CDR3 length equals 16 residues. CDR3 residues: CASSDPRTGYNTEAFF. In nucleotides, the CDR3 is TGCGCCAGCAGCGACCCCAGGACAGGGTATAACACTGAAGCTTTCTTT.

The J gene is TRBJ2-7, the V gene TRBV7-2; D is perhaps TRBD2 (5 bases). The germline CDR1 and CDR2 sequences are SGHTA and FQGNSA. The germline V and J ends were trimmed by 5 bases and 7 bases, with 18 bases remaining between them. The CDR3 length is 14 residues. CDR3 nucleotides: TGTGCCAGCAGCCCAGGAGGCGGGCTTTGGGAGCAGTACGTC. Amino acids: CASSPGGGLWEQYV.